This T cell receptor beta chain was sequenced during a study of long-term antiretroviral therapy in people with HIV. Findings and caveats of the study: Dating from about 2003 to 2017, the blood was possibly obtained under older ART regimens. Clones with expansion before ART led the repertoire at all time points.

immunoSEQ v3.0 was run at survey level. The table came from immunoSEQ multiplex PCR; TCRdb's copy has only in-frame clones and leaves some out. The data hold some 36,000 clones, with 70% to 90% observed a single time. In the United States, treatment was given to all participants with HIV. About 1-10 million cryopreserved PBMC were held in samples before DNA extraction. About this clone: Its cognate antigen is unknown.

Trimming took 4 bases from V and 2 from J, leaving 9 bases between them. The CDR3 has 14 amino acids. The germline gives CDR1 MNHNY, CDR2 SVGAGI (reference sequence). This receptor was taken from a woman aged 30 to 39 with HIV. The sequenced sample was unsorted PBMCs, obtained roughly 2.9 years before starting antiretroviral therapy. V is TRBV6-6 and J is TRBJ1-3, with D tentatively TRBD1 (5 bases). CDR3 residues: CASSLRGAGNTIYF. Here the CDR3 DNA reads TGTGCCAGCAGTTTGAGAGGGGCTGGAAACACCATATATTTT.